The 32 T cell receptor beta chains presented below share a single source sample, sequenced in a study of PD-L1 blockade in urothelial cancer. TCRdb's copy holds only in-frame clones and misses some; the assay was immunoSEQ multiplex PCR. The data show 60,000 to 85,000 clones, with roughly 90% seen just once and under 6% held by the top ten. The specimen was PBMCs, collected around atezolizumab (anti-PD-L1) treatment. The receptors were sampled from a woman in her 70s with urothelial cancer.

V is TRBV27 and J is TRBJ1-1; no clear D gene. CDR3 length equals 15 residues. Trimming pared 3 bases from V and 1 base from J, leaving 12 bases between. Looked up from germline, CDR1 is MNHEY and CDR2 is SMNVEV (reference sequence). CDR3 DNA: TGTGCCAGCAGTTTTCGGGGTTTTGGGAACACTGAAGCTTTCTTT. This codes for CASSFRGFGNTEAFF.

This clone was detected a few times. The V gene is TRBV20-1, the J gene TRBJ2-3, with D unclear. The CDR3 runs 11 residues. Germline V gene sequence: CDR1 DFQATT, CDR2 SNEGSKA (reference sequence). V dropped 6 bases and J dropped 5 bases, with 9 bases sitting between them. DNA for the CDR3: TGCAGTGCCCTGCCGGTAGATACGCAGTATTTT. This codes for CSALPVDTQYF.

The V call is TRBV6-1, the J call TRBJ2-7; 7 nucleotides align to TRBD1. Trimming took 6 bases from V and 4 from J; bases not matched to a gene: 6. This CDR3 has 13 amino acids. CDR1 is MNHNS, CDR2 SASEGT, per germline. CDR3 DNA: TGTGCCAGCAGCCCAGGACAGGTGTACGAGCAGTACTTC. Encoded protein: CASSPGQVYEQYF.

The V call is TRBV11-2, the J call TRBJ1-4; D is possibly TRBD1 (6 bases). Trimming stripped 5 bases from V and 3 bases from J, with 19 bases between. This CDR3 is 17 amino acids long. Germline V gene lookup returns CDR1 SGHAT and CDR2 FQNNGV. The CDR3 DNA sequence: TGTGCCAGCAGCGTGCAGGGGCTTCCCCTAGCTAATGAAAAACTGTTTTTT. It is translated as CASSVQGLPLANEKLFF.

This chain connects TRBV6-5 to TRBJ1-2; 7 bases line up with TRBD1. This CDR3 is built from 14 residues. Per the germline V gene, CDR1 is MNHEY and CDR2 is SVGAGI. V shed 2 bases and J 4 bases; nucleotides not matched to a gene: 4. As DNA, the CDR3 is TGTGCCAGCAGTTACCGACAGGGAACCTATGGCTACACCTTC. It specifies CASSYRQGTYGYTF.

The J gene is TRBJ1-2, the V gene TRBV5-5; 7 bases agree with TRBD1. The CDR3 sequence is 15 residues long. V gave up 0 bases and J gave up 2 bases; unmatched junction bases: 4. The germline V gene encodes CDR1 SGHKS and CDR2 YYEKEE (reference sequence). Here the CDR3 reads CASSLEARGNYGYTF. The DNA of the CDR3 is TGTGCCAGCAGCTTGGAAGCCAGGGGGAACTATGGCTACACCTTC.

This clone showed up just once. This chain uses TRBV2 with TRBJ2-5; 9 positions match TRBD2. From germline, CDR1 is SNHLY and CDR2 FYNNEI. The CDR3 extends over 18 amino acids. V lost 1 base and J lost 0; bases outside the gene matches: 9. Here the CDR3 reads CASSEGGRARYYQETQYF. CDR3 nucleotides: TGTGCCAGCAGTGAAGGCGGGAGGGCCCGGTATTACCAAGAGACCCAGTACTTC.

The chain carries TRBV30 and TRBJ2-7; TRBD1 matches at 8 bases. The CDR3 is 13 amino acids. Germline loops: CDR1 GTSNPN, CDR2 SVGIG (reference sequence). After removal of 3 bases from V and 7 bases from J, the junction contained 8 bases not matched to a gene. The CDR3 sequence: CAWRGTGLGEQYF. The CDR3 region has the DNA TGTGCCTGGAGGGGGACAGGCCTGGGGGAGCAGTACTTC.

This clone was counted a few times. The rearrangement joins TRBV18 to TRBJ1-5, with 9 positions matching TRBD1. CDR3 length: 15 residues. V dropped 2 bases and J dropped 7; count of bases not matched to a gene: 6. Germline lookup yields CDR1 KGHSH and CDR2 LQKENI. The CDR3 here is CASSPSGTGLQPQHF. Written as DNA, the CDR3 is TGTGCCAGCTCACCAAGCGGGACAGGGTTACAGCCCCAGCATTTT.

The rearrangement uses TRBV7-9 and TRBJ1-1, with TRBD1 matching 8 bases. Germline CDR1 is SEHNR and CDR2 is FQNEAQ (reference sequence). The V gene end was trimmed by 0 bases and the J gene end by 11 bases; junction bases not matched to a gene: 5. This CDR3 has 13 residues. CDR3 loop: CASSLAQGASAFF. The CDR3 nucleotides are TGTGCCAGCAGCTTAGCCCAGGGGGCGAGTGCTTTCTTT.

This rearrangement joins TRBV5-1 to TRBJ2-5, with 9 bases matching TRBD2. The CDR3 length is 16 residues. J was trimmed by 2 bases and V by 1 base; bases with no gene match: 6. In germline, CDR1 is SGHRS, CDR2 YFSETQ. The CDR3: CASSLTLTSGQETQYF. The CDR3 bases are TGCGCCAGCAGCTTGACCCTAACTAGCGGGCAAGAGACCCAGTACTTC. The full variable domain, with the rest looked up from reference TRBV5-1 and TRBJ2-5, is KAGVTQTPRYLIKTRGQQVTLSCSPISGHRSVSWYQQTPGQGLQFLFEYFSETQRNKGNFPGRFSGRQFSNSRSEMNVSTLELGDSALYLCASSLTLTSGQETQYFGPGTRLLVL.

CDR3: CASSLMGGWNTGELFF. The CDR3 coding sequence is TGTGCCAGCAGCTTAATGGGGGGTTGGAACACCGGGGAGCTGTTTTTT. The V and J genes are TRBV7-3 and TRBJ2-2; TRBD2 is a possible D gene (6 bases). Trimming removed 1 base at V and 1 base at J, with 10 bases between. This CDR3 has 16 amino acids. Germline V gene sequence: CDR1 SGHTA, CDR2 FQGTGA.

This clone was seen a single time. The rearrangement links TRBV5-1 to TRBJ2-1; D may be TRBD2 (6 bases). V was pared by 8 bases and J by 0 bases, with 15 bases between. CDR3 size: 15 residues. CDR1 and CDR2 from the germline V gene are SGHRS and YFSETQ. CDR3 amino acids: CASLLGGSSYNEQFF. CDR3 DNA sequence: TGCGCCAGTCTACTTGGGGGGAGCTCCTACAATGAGCAGTTCTTC.

This clone has more than one count but fewer than ten. The V and J genes are TRBV19 and TRBJ2-7; TRBD1 is a possible D gene (5 bases). This CDR3 is built from 15 residues. Germline-derived CDR1 and CDR2 are LNHDA and SQIVND (reference sequence). V was shortened by 0 bases and J by 0 bases, with 9 bases between the two germline ends. The CDR3 reads CASSIDRTSSYEQYF. The CDR3 coding sequence is TGTGCCAGTAGTATAGACCGGACAAGCTCCTACGAGCAGTACTTC. Based on the CDR3 plus reference TRBV19 and TRBJ2-7, the full variable domain is DGGITQSPKYLFRKEGQNVTLSCEQNLNHDAMYWYRQDPGQGLRLIYYSQIVNDFQKGDIAEGYSVSREKKESFPLTVTSAQKNPTAFYLCASSIDRTSSYEQYFGPGTRLTVT.

The rearrangement links TRBV7-2 to TRBJ1-3; 7 bases line up with TRBD1. Losses at the gene ends were 5 bases for V and 4 bases for J; bases not matched to a gene: 5. This CDR3 spans 14 amino acids. The germline V gene encodes CDR1 SGHTA and CDR2 FQGNSA. Here the CDR3 reads CASSPTGSGNTIYF. The CDR3 DNA reads as TGTGCCAGCAGCCCGACAGGGTCCGGAAACACCATATATTTT.

The chain links TRBV7-9 to TRBJ2-3; 11 bases are shared with TRBD2. V gave up 1 base and J gave up 0 bases; unmatched junction bases: 3. This CDR3 is 17 amino acids long. Germline CDR1 and CDR2: SEHNR and FQNEAQ (reference sequence). Here the CDR3 DNA reads TGTGCCAGCAGCTTAGGGATAGCGGGGGGGAGCACAGATACGCAGTATTTT. This sequence encodes CASSLGIAGGSTDTQYF.

The J gene is TRBJ2-2, the V gene TRBV7-3; no reliable D call. V was cut by 1 base and J by 0 bases, with 9 bases left in between. CDR3 length equals 16 residues. Germline assignment: CDR1 SGHTA and CDR2 FQGTGA. The CDR3 spells CASSLNPGTNTGELFF. The CDR3 DNA reads as TGTGCCAGCAGCTTAAATCCCGGTACGAACACCGGGGAGCTGTTTTTT.

The chain combines TRBV27 with TRBJ2-7; no clear D gene. Germline CDR1 MNHEY, CDR2 SMNVEV (reference sequence). V lost 0 bases and J lost 7, with 13 bases in between. This CDR3 has 14 amino acids. The CDR3 DNA follows: TGTGCCAGCAGTTTATCCCCCTCTCCTAGAGAGCAGTACTTC. This gives the protein CASSLSPSPREQYF.

The J gene is TRBJ2-3, the V gene TRBV5-1; 12 bases agree with TRBD2. CDR3 length equals 16 residues. V lost 5 bases to trimming and J lost 2 bases; unmatched junction nucleotides: 6. Germline V lookup: CDR1 SGHRS, CDR2 YFSETQ. The CDR3 DNA is TGCGCCAGCAGACCAACTAGCGGGGGGTTCACAGATACGCAGTATTTT. It is translated as CASRPTSGGFTDTQYF. Complete variable domain (other parts from reference TRBV5-1 and TRBJ2-3): KAGVTQTPRYLIKTRGQQVTLSCSPISGHRSVSWYQQTPGQGLQFLFEYFSETQRNKGNFPGRFSGRQFSNSRSEMNVSTLELGDSALYLCASRPTSGGFTDTQYFGPGTRLTVL.

The chain couples TRBV7-9 to TRBJ2-4; D is perhaps TRBD2 (6 bases). Per the germline V gene, CDR1 is SEHNR and CDR2 is FQNEAQ (reference sequence). The V gene lost 1 base and the J gene lost 14 bases, with 12 bases spanning the gap. This CDR3 has 12 amino acids. CDR3 sequence: CASSLGVGEEYF. CDR3 nucleotide sequence: TGTGCCAGCAGCTTAGGGGTCGGGGAGGAGTACTTC.

V is TRBV7-2 and J is TRBJ2-2; tentatively, D is TRBD2 (6 bases). Germline assignment: CDR1 SGHTA and CDR2 FQGNSA. The CDR3 is 16 amino acids. Deletions cut 5 bases from V and 2 bases from J, with 15 bases between. CDR3 residues: CASSPPGLSNTGELFF. The CDR3 DNA reads as TGTGCCAGCAGCCCCCCGGGACTCTCTAACACCGGGGAGCTGTTTTTT.

CDR3 region: CSVCFWAGALYNEQFF. The CDR3 DNA is TGCAGCGTTTGTTTTTGGGCGGGGGCCCTCTACAATGAGCAGTTCTTC. This chain connects TRBV29-1 to TRBJ2-1; a weak D match, TRBD2 (7 bases). The CDR3 extends over 16 amino acids. The germline V gene has CDR1 SQVTM and CDR2 ANQGSEA. Trimming removed 5 bases from V and 3 bases from J, with 20 bases in between.

For the CDR3, the DNA is TGTGCCAGCAGCTTTTTGGGACTAGCGGGGTTGGGGACCCAGTACTTC. Translating gives CASSFLGLAGLGTQYF. The V gene is TRBV7-9, the J gene TRBJ2-5; TRBD2 aligns across 13 bases. The CDR3 sequence is 16 residues long. In germline, CDR1 is SEHNR, CDR2 FQNEAQ (reference sequence). The V gene end was trimmed by 3 bases and the J gene end by 7 bases; junction bases not matched to a gene: 8.

The chain employs TRBV10-3 and TRBJ1-1; D is perhaps TRBD1 (6 bases). CDR1 and CDR2 (germline): ENHRY, SYGVKD. V lost 11 bases to trimming and J lost 5 bases, with 21 bases between them. The CDR3 has 14 residues. This CDR3 reads CACSQGIEGTEAFF. The DNA for the CDR3 is TGTGCCTGCTCTCAGGGGATAGAAGGTACTGAAGCTTTCTTT.

The CDR3 nucleotides read TGTGCCAGCAGCTTGTTTGGGACAGGATCTTACGAGCAGTACTTC. As protein: CASSLFGTGSYEQYF. This rearrangement joins TRBV7-2 to TRBJ2-7; 8 bases agree with TRBD1. This CDR3 spans 15 amino acids. V shed 3 bases and J 4 bases; nucleotides not matched to a gene: 8. Per germline, CDR1 SGHTA and CDR2 FQGNSA. Full variable domain (missing parts from reference TRBV7-2 and TRBJ2-7): GAGVSQSPSNKVTEKGKDVELRCDPISGHTALYWYRQSLGQGLEFLIYFQGNSAPDKSGLPSDRFSAERTGGSVSTLTIQRTQQEDSAVYLCASSLFGTGSYEQYFGPGTRLTVT.

This clone occurred a few times. This chain joins TRBV19 and TRBJ1-5; unclear D gene. V lost 5 bases and J lost 0, with 5 bases in between. Germline V lookup: CDR1 LNHDA, CDR2 SQIVND (reference sequence). This CDR3 contains 13 residues. CDR3 coding DNA: TGTGCCAGTAGTCAGTATAGCAATCAGCCCCAGCATTTT. It specifies CASSQYSNQPQHF.

The chain joins TRBV6-4 to TRBJ2-1, with 9 bases identical to TRBD1. The germline gives CDR1 MRHNA, CDR2 SNTAGT. The CDR3 has 16 amino acids. Germline trimming cut 6 bases from V and 8 bases from J; bases unmatched to any gene: 14. The CDR3 region has the DNA TGTGCCAGCAGCGCCGCCCCGGGACAGGGTGAAGATGAGCAGTTCTTC. This sequence encodes CASSAAPGQGEDEQFF.

The count of this clone is one. The chain links TRBV7-8 to TRBJ2-3, with 12 bases that match TRBD2. V lost 5 bases, J lost 3 bases, and 3 bases stayed unmatched. This CDR3 is 15 amino acids long. Looked up from germline, CDR1 is SGHVS and CDR2 is FQNEAQ. CDR3 DNA: TGTGCCAGCAGCGGACTAGCGGGAACGACAGATACGCAGTATTTT. Translation gives CASSGLAGTTDTQYF.

This rearrangement joins TRBV6-5 to TRBJ1-5, with 8 bases matching TRBD1. This CDR3 has 15 residues. CDR1 MNHEY and CDR2 SVGAGI come from the germline V gene. With V trimmed by 6 bases and J by 2 bases, 6 bases remained unmatched. The CDR3, as DNA: TGTGCCAGCAGCACCGGACAGGGAGGCAATCAGCCCCAGCATTTT. Translating gives CASSTGQGGNQPQHF.

The V gene is TRBV7-2, the J gene TRBJ2-5; tentative D call: TRBD2 (5 bases). CDR3 length: 14 residues. Looked up from germline, CDR1 is SGHTA and CDR2 is FQGNSA. The V gene lost 2 bases and the J gene lost 4 bases, with 11 bases spanning the gap. CDR3 sequence: CASSLLSARETQYF. The CDR3 DNA sequence: TGTGCCAGCAGCTTACTTAGCGCGCGAGAGACCCAGTACTTC.

This chain links TRBV29-1 with TRBJ2-2, with 10 bases fitting TRBD2. J lost 6 bases, V lost 4 bases, and 11 bases had no gene match. This CDR3 region has 16 residues. Germline CDR1 reads SQVTM; CDR2 reads ANQGSEA. The CDR3 region has the DNA TGCAGCGTTGGCGGGACTAGCGAATGGGGCTCCGGGGAGCTGTTTTTT. Amino acids: CSVGGTSEWGSGELFF.

The chain uses TRBV30 and TRBJ1-2, with 7 bases identical to TRBD1. V dropped 5 bases and J dropped 5; count of bases not matched to a gene: 11. The CDR3 loop spans 14 amino acids. Germline lookup yields CDR1 GTSNPN and CDR2 SVGIG (reference sequence). The CDR3: CAWGRFGTAYGYTF. The CDR3 DNA sequence: TGTGCCTGGGGGAGGTTCGGGACAGCGTATGGCTACACCTTC.